A selection of T cell receptor beta chains follows, all from one sample in a study of cytomegalovirus exposure and HLA in healthy donors. Produced via immunoSEQ multiplex PCR; TCRdb's table is partial and in-frame only. The sample lists approximately 180,000 clones, about four fifths seen once, with roughly 5.2% in the top ten. Sample: PBMCs. The receptors originated from a man in his late teens or twenties in good health and CMV-seronegative. The CDR3 runs from the conserved cysteine through the conserved F or W. Fields, in order: J gene, D gene, V gene, clone size, CDR3 DNA, CDR3 protein. D genes are given only for firm matches. Clone size is not always given. Where it is, it says once, few, many or a class for expanded clones.

J: TRBJ1-1; D: .; V: TRBV9; size: .; DNA: TGTGCCAGCAGCTTCAAGGGGTCGGGTGAAGCTTTCTTT; CDR3: CASSFKGSGEAFF
J: TRBJ1-2; D: TRBD1; V: TRBV27; size: once; DNA: TGTGCCAGCAGCCTAGCCGGGACAGGGTCACGACGGCACTATGGCTACACCTTC; CDR3: CASSLAGTGSRRHYGYTF
J: TRBJ2-1; D: .; V: TRBV11-2; size: .; DNA: TGTGCCAGCAGCTTCGGGGGGCAGTCGAATGAGCAGTTCTTC; CDR3: CASSFGGQSNEQFF
J: TRBJ1-6; D: TRBD1; V: TRBV2; size: few; DNA: TGTGCCAGCGGGGGACAGCCCCACTTT; CDR3: CASGGQPHF
J: TRBJ2-1; D: .; V: TRBV19; size: .; DNA: TGTGCCAGTAGTACCTCCTTATTAAACAATGAGCAGTTCTTC; CDR3: CASSTSLLNNEQFF
J: TRBJ2-7; D: TRBD1; V: TRBV4-2; size: .; DNA: TGTGCCAGCAGCCAAGCTGCGGGACAGGCGTCCTACGAGCAGTACTTC; CDR3: CASSQAAGQASYEQYF
J: TRBJ2-7; D: .; V: TRBV28; size: .; DNA: TGTGCCAGCAGAGTGGGGGGGACAGGCTTCTACGAGCAGTACTTC; CDR3: CASRVGGTGFYEQYF
J: TRBJ1-5; D: .; V: TRBV5-6; size: .; DNA: TGTGCCAGCAGCTTACTTTATAGCAATCAGCCCCAGCATTTT; CDR3: CASSLLYSNQPQHF
J: TRBJ2-3; D: .; V: TRBV6-1; size: .; DNA: TGTGCCAGCAGTTGGACTCGGGGGGATACGCAGTATTTT; CDR3: CASSWTRGDTQYF
J: TRBJ1-5; D: .; V: TRBV27; size: .; DNA: TGTGCCAGCAGTTTAAGAGGGTATTTATGGGCGTCGGCGTCCCGGACTAATCAGCCCCAGCATTTT; CDR3: CASSLRGYLWASASRTNQPQHF
J: TRBJ2-1; D: .; V: TRBV6-5; size: .; DNA: TGTGCCAGCAGTTACTCCCCCAGCTCCTACAATGAGCAGTTCTTC; CDR3: CASSYSPSSYNEQFF
J: TRBJ1-3; D: TRBD1; V: TRBV2; size: .; DNA: TGTGCCAGCGTCGGGACAGGGCGTCTTGGAAACACCATATATTTT; CDR3: CASVGTGRLGNTIYF
J: TRBJ1-6; D: .; V: TRBV7-9; size: .; DNA: TGTGCCAGCAGCAAGACCTTGGACTTAGACCGCTCACCCCTCCACTTT; CDR3: CASSKTLDLDRSPLHF
J: TRBJ2-7; D: TRBD2; V: TRBV27; size: .; DNA: TGTGCCAGCAGTTTTTCGGCTAGCGGGAACTACGAGCAGTACTTC; CDR3: CASSFSASGNYEQYF
J: TRBJ2-1; D: TRBD2; V: TRBV6-4; size: once; DNA: TGTGCCAGCAGTATAGAGGCCGGCGGGAGGTCGTTCTTC; CDR3: CASSIEAGGRSFF
J: TRBJ2-1; D: TRBD2; V: TRBV30; size: once; DNA: TGTGCCTCGGCATCGGGACTAGCGGTCTACAATGAGCAGTTCTTC; CDR3: CASASGLAVYNEQFF
J: TRBJ1-2; D: .; V: TRBV18; size: .; DNA: TGTGCCAGCTCACTGGTGTCAGGGGCCCCCGATAACTATGGCTACACCTTC; CDR3: CASSLVSGAPDNYGYTF
J: TRBJ2-3; D: .; V: TRBV28; size: .; DNA: TGTGCCAGCAGCCCAGGGTGGCAGGGGTTAGATACGCAGTATTTT; CDR3: CASSPGWQGLDTQYF
J: TRBJ2-5; D: TRBD1; V: TRBV9; size: .; DNA: TGTGCCAGCAGCGCCGGGACAGCCGCGCTGGAGACCCAGTACTTC; CDR3: CASSAGTAALETQYF
J: TRBJ2-3; D: .; V: TRBV6-1; size: .; DNA: TGTGCCAGCAGTGGAGGAGGGTCTAGCACAGATACGCAGTATTTT; CDR3: CASSGGGSSTDTQYF
J: TRBJ2-6; D: TRBD1; V: TRBV5-1; size: .; DNA: TGCGCCAGCAGCTGGGGGACAGGGTGGAATACTGGGGCCAACGTCCTGACTTTC; CDR3: CASSWGTGWNTGANVLTF
J: TRBJ2-5; D: TRBD2; V: TRBV4-3; size: once; DNA: TGCGCCAGCAGCCAAGAGTCCCAGCGGGGAGAAGAGACCCAGTACTTC; CDR3: CASSQESQRGEETQYF
J: TRBJ2-5; D: TRBD1; V: TRBV19; size: once; DNA: TGTGCCAGTAGACTCCGGGACAGCGTTAAAGAGACCCAGTACTTC; CDR3: CASRLRDSVKETQYF
J: TRBJ1-2; D: .; V: TRBV18; size: .; DNA: TGTGCCAGCTCACCTCAGGCGGGGTATGGCTACACCTTC; CDR3: CASSPQAGYGYTF